The 2 T cell receptor beta chains below were found in one sample sequenced in a study of blood T cell repertoires in COVID-19. The method was immunoSEQ multiplex PCR; TCRdb's version includes in-frame clones alone and lacks a portion of them. Of 62,000 or so clones in the sample, 65% to 80% were seen once. What was sequenced was peripheral blood. These receptors all stem from a human donor in a cohort sampled during active COVID-19.

The chain joins TRBV5-1 to TRBJ1-1; 12 bases agree with TRBD1. Germline loops: CDR1 SGHRS, CDR2 YFSETQ. This CDR3 region has 15 residues. The trim removed 7 bases at V and 1 base at J, leaving 5 bases unmatched. Here the CDR3 reads CASGTGGARNTEAFF. CDR3 sequence (DNA): TGCGCCAGCGGGACAGGGGGCGCGCGGAACACTGAAGCTTTCTTT.

This clone came up once. The V gene is TRBV5-1, the J gene TRBJ2-1, with D perhaps matching TRBD2 (7 bases). Germline values: CDR1 SGHRS, CDR2 YFSETQ. Trimming removed 4 bases from V and 0 bases from J, with 14 bases in between. The CDR3 loop spans 16 amino acids. In DNA, the CDR3 is TGCGCCAGCAGCCGAGGGGGGGCCGACTCCTACAATGAGCAGTTCTTC. This translates into CASSRGGADSYNEQFF.